The 8 T cell receptor beta chains reported below all come from one sample, sequenced in a study. TCRdb itself ran the 5' RACE reads through MiXCR, one entry per CDR3 protein. The sample carries fewer than 75,000 distinct CDR3 sequences, roughly 28% recorded once. Treg sorting used a CD4+CD25+CD127-/low gate. Sequenced material: tumor-infiltrating Tregs sorted from the breast tumor. The receptors originated from a female donor with breast cancer.

The chain uses TRBV5-5 and TRBJ2-7; the D is unclear. Trimming took 0 bases from V and 3 from J, leaving 10 bases between them. There are 14 residues in the CDR3. The germline CDR1 and CDR2 sequences are SGHKS and YYEKEE (reference sequence). The CDR3: CASSLVAESYEQYF. DNA of the CDR3: TGTGCCAGCAGCTTGGTGGCGGAGAGCTACGAGCAGTACTTC. Based on the CDR3 plus reference TRBV5-5 and TRBJ2-7, the full variable domain is DAGVTQSPTHLIKTRGQQVTLRCSPISGHKSVSWYQQVLGQGPQFIFQYYEKEERGRGNFPDRFSARQFPNYSSELNVNALLLGDSALYLCASSLVAESYEQYFGPGTRLTVT.

J is TRBJ1-1 and V is TRBV4-1; TRBD1 might be the D (6 bases). The CDR3 runs to 15 residues. V was shortened by 3 bases and J by 4 bases, with 15 bases between the two germline ends. The germline CDR1 and CDR2 sequences are MGHRA and YSYEKL. The DNA of the CDR3 is TGCGCCAGCAGCCAGGGGGCCTTCGGCCTCACTGAAGCTTTCTTT. As protein: CASSQGAFGLTEAFF.

This clonotype was detected only a few times. The rearrangement uses TRBV30 and TRBJ2-7, with D maybe TRBD1 (5 bases). The CDR3 covers 12 residues. In germline, CDR1 is GTSNPN, CDR2 SVGIG (reference sequence). Trimming shortened V by 5 bases and J by 4 bases, and 12 bases separated the two germline ends. The CDR3 DNA sequence: TGTGCCTGGGCCCCGACAGTTTACGAGCAGTACTTC. Encoded protein: CAWAPTVYEQYF.

This clonotype has more than one count but fewer than ten. The rearrangement joins TRBV6-5 to TRBJ2-5; TRBD1 matches at 7 bases. The germline V gene has CDR1 MNHEY and CDR2 SVGAGI. V was pared by 5 bases and J by 1 base, with 7 bases of the junction left unmatched. The CDR3 totals 15 residues. This CDR3 reads CASSLTGATQETQYF. For the CDR3, the DNA is TGTGCCAGCAGTCTTACAGGGGCAACCCAAGAGACCCAGTACTTC.

The chain employs TRBV30 and TRBJ1-1; 7 nucleotides align to TRBD1. Germline V gives CDR1 GTSNPN, CDR2 SVGIG (reference sequence). The CDR3 spans 13 residues. V lost 4 bases and J lost 5; bases outside the gene matches: 7. Written as DNA, the CDR3 is TGTGCCTGGAAGGACAGGTGGAAAACTGAAGCTTTCTTT. Translating gives CAWKDRWKTEAFF. The full variable domain, completed using reference TRBV30 and TRBJ1-1, is SQTIHQWPATLVQPVGSPLSLECTVEGTSNPNLYWYRQAAGRGLQLLFYSVGIGQISSEVPQNLSASRPQDRQFILSSKKLLLSDSGFYLCAWKDRWKTEAFFGQGTRLTVV.

The chain employs TRBV30 and TRBJ2-5, with D perhaps being TRBD1 or TRBD2 (5 bases each). Germline V CDR1 and CDR2: GTSNPN, SVGIG (reference sequence). This CDR3 region has 12 residues. Trimming pared 7 bases from V and 5 bases from J, leaving 14 bases between. CDR3 sequence reads: CASQGVGETQYF. CDR3 DNA sequence: TGTGCCTCCCAGGGAGTGGGGGAGACCCAGTACTTC.

The V gene is TRBV6-6, the J gene TRBJ2-2; tentative D call: TRBD1 (6 bases). Germline values: CDR1 MNHNY, CDR2 SVGAGI (reference sequence). Trimming stripped 5 bases from V and 6 bases from J, with 10 bases between. The CDR3 contains 13 residues. The DNA for the CDR3 is TGTGCCAGCAGTAAAACAGGGTCCGGGGAGCTGTTTTTT. Its translation: CASSKTGSGELFF.

The table lists this clonotype with many counts. This rearrangement joins TRBV20-1 to TRBJ2-3, with 7 bases matching TRBD1. Germline loops: CDR1 DFQATT, CDR2 SNEGSKA (reference sequence). The CDR3 spans 15 residues. V lost 1 base to trimming and J lost 2 bases; unmatched junction nucleotides: 6. CDR3 bases: TGCAGTGCTAGAGGACAGGGTGATAACACAGATACGCAGTATTTT. This sequence encodes CSARGQGDNTDTQYF.